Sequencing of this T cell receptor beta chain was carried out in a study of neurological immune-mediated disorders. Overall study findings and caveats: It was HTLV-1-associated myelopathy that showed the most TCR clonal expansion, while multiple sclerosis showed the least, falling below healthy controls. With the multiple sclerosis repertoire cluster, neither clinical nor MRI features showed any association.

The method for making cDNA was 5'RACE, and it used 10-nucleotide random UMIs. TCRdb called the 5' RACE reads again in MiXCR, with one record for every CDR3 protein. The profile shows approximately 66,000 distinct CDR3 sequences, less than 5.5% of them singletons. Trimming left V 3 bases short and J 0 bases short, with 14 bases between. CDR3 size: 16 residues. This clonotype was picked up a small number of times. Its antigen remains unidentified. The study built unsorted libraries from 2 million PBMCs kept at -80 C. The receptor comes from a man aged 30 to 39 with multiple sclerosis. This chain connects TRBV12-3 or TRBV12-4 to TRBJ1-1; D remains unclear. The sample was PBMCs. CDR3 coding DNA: TGTGCCAGCAGTTTGAGGACCTACGCCTTGAACACTGAAGCTTTCTTT. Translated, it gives CASSLRTYALNTEAFF.